The 9 T cell receptor beta chains given below trace back to one sample, sequenced in a study of T-cell memory formation after mild COVID-19. TCRdb redid the calling of the 5' RACE reads with MiXCR, one entry per CDR3 protein. The sample includes 300,000 to 350,000 distinct CDR3 sequences, approximately 13% of them seen just once. The specimen was PBMCs or a T cell subset sorted from them (not recorded which). Receptor source: a man between 18 and 29 years old who had mild COVID-19 (a few samples of this study predate the infection). Cell type and time point are not known.

V and J are TRBV7-2 and TRBJ2-5; D ambiguous. This CDR3 comprises 14 residues. The germline CDR1 and CDR2 sequences are SGHTA and FQGNSA. With 2 bases removed from V and 5 bases from J, the gap between germline ends came to 12 bases. As DNA, the CDR3 is TGTGCCAGCAGCTTATACGGACGCCAGGAGACCCAGTACTTC. It codes for CASSLYGRQETQYF.

The chain is built from TRBV4-1 and TRBJ1-1; possibly TRBD1 for D (5 bases). V lost 0 bases and J 5 bases, leaving 13 bases between the germline ends. This CDR3 contains 15 residues. Germline V gene sequence: CDR1 MGHRA, CDR2 YSYEKL. The CDR3 region has the DNA TGCGCCAGCAGCCAAGACCGGGTCCGGGGGACTGAAGCTTTCTTT. Translation gives CASSQDRVRGTEAFF.

This clonotype was seen many times. CDR3 coding DNA: TGCGCCAGCAGCGGAAGGGACAGGGACAATGAGCAGTTCTTC. Amino acids: CASSGRDRDNEQFF. The chain is built from TRBV5-1 and TRBJ2-1, with TRBD1 matching 9 bases. CDR3 size: 14 residues. V trimming: 4 bases; J trimming: 5 bases; junction bases outside the gene matches: 4. The germline V gene encodes CDR1 SGHRS and CDR2 YFSETQ.

This clonotype was counted a few times. The rearrangement links TRBV7-2 to TRBJ1-1; perhaps TRBD1 as D (6 bases). Germline V lookup: CDR1 SGHTA, CDR2 FQGNSA. This CDR3 is built from 15 residues. V gave up 4 bases and J gave up 4 bases, with 16 bases separating them. The DNA for the CDR3 is TGTGCCAGCAGCTCGAGGGGGGGGCTAGGCACTGAAGCTTTCTTT. Its protein is CASSSRGGLGTEAFF. Complete variable domain (other parts from reference TRBV7-2 and TRBJ1-1): GAGVSQSPSNKVTEKGKDVELRCDPISGHTALYWYRQSLGQGLEFLIYFQGNSAPDKSGLPSDRFSAERTGGSVSTLTIQRTQQEDSAVYLCASSSRGGLGTEAFFGQGTRLTVV.

The DNA of the CDR3 is TGTGCCAGCAGCCAGGCGCGGGAGACCGGGGAGCTGTTTTTT. Translated, it gives CASSQARETGELFF. V gene TRBV7-3 combines with J gene TRBJ2-2; 7 bases are a match to TRBD2. V shed 5 bases, J shed 5 bases, and the junction held 5 bases outside the gene matches. The CDR3 runs 14 residues. Germline CDR1 SGHTA, CDR2 FQGTGA.

This clonotype was seen a handful of times. The J gene is TRBJ2-2, the V gene TRBV5-1; TRBD2 agrees at 8 bases. V dropped 4 bases and J dropped 4; count of bases not matched to a gene: 6. Germline values: CDR1 SGHRS, CDR2 YFSETQ. This CDR3 is 15 amino acids long. The CDR3 spells CASSRREGGTGELFF. CDR3 in DNA: TGCGCCAGCAGCCGCCGGGAGGGAGGCACCGGGGAGCTGTTTTTT.

There are a few counts of this clonotype. V is TRBV11-1 and J is TRBJ2-7; 9 positions match TRBD1. The germline V gene has CDR1 SGHAT and CDR2 FQDESV (reference sequence). V gave up 6 bases and J gave up 7 bases; unmatched junction bases: 10. This CDR3 is built from 14 residues. In DNA form, the CDR3 reads TGTGCCAGCAGTCCGGGACAGGGCTCGGGGGAGCAGTACTTC. It translates to CASSPGQGSGEQYF.

This clonotype has only a few counts. This chain joins TRBV7-2 and TRBJ1-2, with unresolved D. CDR3 length: 15 amino acids. Deletions cut 6 bases from V and 8 bases from J, with 22 bases between. Germline V gene sequence: CDR1 SGHTA, CDR2 FQGNSA. CDR3 coding DNA: TGTGCCAGCAGAAAACAGCGCGCTGGCCAATGGGGCTACACCTTC. This translates into CASRKQRAGQWGYTF.

In DNA form, the CDR3 reads TGTGCCAGCAGAAAAGCGGGGGCCACAGATACGCAGTATTTT. Protein: CASRKAGATDTQYF. The rearrangement uses TRBV28 and TRBJ2-3; 8 nucleotides agree with TRBD2. This CDR3 has 14 amino acids. The germline V gene has CDR1 MDHEN and CDR2 SYDVKM. J gave up 2 bases and V 6 bases, and 4 bases lay outside the gene matches. The entire variable domain, with the rest obtained from reference TRBV28 and TRBJ2-3, is as follows: DVKVTQSSRYLVKRTGEKVFLECVQDMDHENMFWYRQDPGLGLRLIYFSYDVKMKEKGDIPEGYSVSREKKERFSLILESASTNQTSMYLCASRKAGATDTQYFGPGTRLTVL.